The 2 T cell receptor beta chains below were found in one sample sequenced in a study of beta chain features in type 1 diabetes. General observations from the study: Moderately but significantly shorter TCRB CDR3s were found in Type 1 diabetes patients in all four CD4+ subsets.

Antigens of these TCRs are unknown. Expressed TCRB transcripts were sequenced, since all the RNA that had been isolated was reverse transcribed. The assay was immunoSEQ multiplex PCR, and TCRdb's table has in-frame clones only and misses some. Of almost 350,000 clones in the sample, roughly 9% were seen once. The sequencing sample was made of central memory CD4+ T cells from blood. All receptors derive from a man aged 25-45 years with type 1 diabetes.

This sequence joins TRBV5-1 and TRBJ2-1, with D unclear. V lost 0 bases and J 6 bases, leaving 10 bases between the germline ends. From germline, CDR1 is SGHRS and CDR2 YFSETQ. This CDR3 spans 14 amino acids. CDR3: CASSLVPVSNEQFF. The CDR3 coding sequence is TGCGCCAGCAGCTTGGTGCCCGTGAGCAATGAGCAGTTCTTC.

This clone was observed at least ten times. The CDR3 is CASSLRQDRSYNEQFF. The CDR3 bases are TGTGCCAGCAGCTTAAGACAGGACCGCTCCTACAATGAGCAGTTCTTC. This rearrangement joins TRBV11-2 to TRBJ2-1; the D gene is possibly TRBD1 (6 bases). CDR1 and CDR2 from the germline V gene are SGHAT and FQNNGV. The CDR3 has 16 residues. Trimming took off 2 bases at V and 0 bases at J, with 11 bases between the two ends.